The clone carrying this TCR beta chain appeared a few times. TCRdb ran MiXCR on the RT-PCR reads and lists one entry per CDR3 protein. The sample lists around 700,000 distinct CDR3 sequences; 14% were seen once. Germline CDR1 reads SGHKS; CDR2 reads YYEKEE (reference sequence). The CDR3 runs 18 residues. With 1 base clipped from V and 3 bases from J, the junction kept 11 bases outside the gene matches. This rearrangement joins TRBV5-5 to TRBJ2-4; 9 bases line up with TRBD2. The TCR sequence derives from a female donor in good health, serving as a healthy control. Source material: memory CD4+ T cells from blood. CDR3 region: CASSLTLSGREDKNIQYF. In nucleotides, the CDR3 is TGTGCCAGCAGCTTGACCCTTAGCGGGAGAGAGGACAAAAACATTCAGTACTTC.